What follows describes a single T cell receptor (beta chain). The antigen remains unidentified. The CDR3 has 12 residues. V dropped 6 bases and J dropped 5 bases, with 13 bases sitting between them. CDR1 is SQVTM, CDR2 ANQGSEA, per germline. Investigators amplified TCR beta CDR3 regions from RNA transcripts. Investigators did first-round RT-PCR with HTBI primers, then second-round multiplex PCR. TCRdb re-called the multiplex PCR reads with MiXCR, one entry per CDR3 protein. Among over a million distinct CDR3 sequences, less than 45% were seen once, and the ten largest hold roughly 11%. The data stem from a study of Graves' ophthalmopathy and Graves' hyperthyroidism. Study-level points and caveats: For separating ophthalmopathy from stable hyperthyroidism, a 13-signature model gave around 86% sensitivity and approximately 76% specificity.

The sequenced material came from peripheral blood or thyroid tissue (not recorded which). This sequence was found in an adult man with Graves' hyperthyroidism. The chain recombines TRBV29-1 with TRBJ2-5, with a tentative D call TRBD1 (5 bases). The CDR3 here is CSVQGNRETQYF. For the CDR3, the DNA is TGCAGCGTCCAGGGTAATAGGGAGACCCAGTACTTC.